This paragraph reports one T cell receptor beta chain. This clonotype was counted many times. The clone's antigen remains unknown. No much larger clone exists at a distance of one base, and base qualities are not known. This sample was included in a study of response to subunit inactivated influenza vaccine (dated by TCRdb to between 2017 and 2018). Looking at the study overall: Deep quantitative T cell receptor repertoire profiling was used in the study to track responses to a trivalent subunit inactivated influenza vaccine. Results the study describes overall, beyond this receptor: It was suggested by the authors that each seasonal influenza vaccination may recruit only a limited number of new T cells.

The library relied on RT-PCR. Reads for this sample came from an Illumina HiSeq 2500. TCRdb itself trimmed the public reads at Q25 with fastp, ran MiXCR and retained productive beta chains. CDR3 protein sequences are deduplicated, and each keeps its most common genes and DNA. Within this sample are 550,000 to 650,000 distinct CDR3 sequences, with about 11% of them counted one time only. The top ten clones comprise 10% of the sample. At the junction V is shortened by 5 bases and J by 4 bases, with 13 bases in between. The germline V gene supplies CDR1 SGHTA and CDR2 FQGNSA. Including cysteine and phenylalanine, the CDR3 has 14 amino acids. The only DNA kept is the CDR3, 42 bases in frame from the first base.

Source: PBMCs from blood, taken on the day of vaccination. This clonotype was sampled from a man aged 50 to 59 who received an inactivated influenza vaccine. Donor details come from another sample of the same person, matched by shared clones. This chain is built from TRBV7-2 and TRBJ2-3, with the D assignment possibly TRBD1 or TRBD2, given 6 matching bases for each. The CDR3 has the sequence CASSPGGGSDTQYF. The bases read TGTGCCAGCAGCCCCGGAGGGGGTTCAGATACGCAGTATTTT.